These T cell receptor beta chains were read from a single sample in a study of identical twins. One entry per CDR3 protein results from TCRdb running MiXCR on the 5' RACE reads. The table has around 1.7 million distinct CDR3 sequences, about 32% seen once. The material sequenced was cord blood. All receptors come from a newborn girl in good health. The CDR3 runs from the conserved cysteine through the conserved F or W. The D gene is left open where the match is weak. Clone size appears in some rows only: once, few, many, or a class for an expanded clone.

d_gene | abundance | j_gene | v_gene | CDR3aa | CDR3nt
- | few | TRBJ1-5 | TRBV10-3 | CAISESGGGNQPQHF | TGTGCCATCAGTGAGTCGGGAGGGGGCAATCAGCCCCAGCATTTT
- | many | TRBJ2-7 | TRBV12-3/TRBV12-4 | CASSPADREQYF | TGTGCCAGCAGCCCCGCGGACAGAGAGCAGTACTTC
- | - | TRBJ2-7 | TRBV20-1 | CSASSWSGSSYEQYF | TGCAGTGCTAGTTCTTGGAGCGGAAGCTCCTACGAGCAGTACTTC
- | few | TRBJ1-2 | TRBV12-3/TRBV12-4 | CASRDSTNYGYTF | TGTGCCAGCAGAGACAGCACTAACTATGGCTACACCTTC
- | few | TRBJ2-2 | TRBV12-3/TRBV12-4 | CASSFWTGELFF | TGTGCCAGCAGTTTTTGGACCGGGGAGCTGTTTTTT
TRBD2 | few | TRBJ2-5 | TRBV11-2 | CASSFLSPRLAPNQETQYF | TGTGCCAGCAGCTTTTTAAGTCCCCGACTAGCGCCGAACCAAGAGACCCAGTACTTC
- | once | TRBJ1-5 | TRBV20-1 | CSASPSGQYSNQPQHF | TGCAGTGCTAGTCCTTCGGGACAATATAGCAATCAGCCCCAGCATTTT
- | few | TRBJ2-2 | TRBV7-2 | CASSLGQKTGELFF | TGTGCCAGCAGCTTAGGACAAAAAACCGGGGAGCTGTTTTTT
TRBD2 | - | TRBJ2-1 | TRBV14 | CASSRRLAGGSEQFF | TGTGCCAGCAGCCGCAGACTAGCGGGAGGATCTGAGCAGTTCTTC
TRBD1 | - | TRBJ2-4 | TRBV9 | CASSVTGQGAKNIQYF | TGTGCCAGCAGCGTAACGGGACAGGGGGCCAAAAACATTCAGTACTTC
TRBD1 | - | TRBJ2-5 | TRBV18 | CASSPRTGGQETQYF | TGTGCCAGCTCACCCCGTACAGGGGGCCAAGAGACCCAGTACTTC
- | - | TRBJ2-7 | TRBV3-1 | CASSRTLDTGYEQYF | TGTGCCAGCAGCCGAACCCTAGACACTGGATACGAGCAGTACTTC
- | - | TRBJ1-5 | TRBV20-1 | CSARRGEPSNQPQHF | TGCAGTGCGAGGAGGGGAGAGCCGAGCAATCAGCCCCAGCATTTT